Each of the 18 T cell receptor beta chains below was sequenced from the same sample in a study of long-term antiretroviral therapy in people with HIV. This was the immunoSEQ v3.0 assay at survey level. Data came from immunoSEQ multiplex PCR; TCRdb stores just in-frame clones and leaves some out. There are 20,000 to 25,000 clones in the sample; around 81% occur only once, and around 7.2% lies in the top ten. Sequences were derived from unsorted PBMCs, sampled 1.5 years after starting antiretroviral therapy. The receptors originated from a man aged 25 to 45 with HIV.

The sample holds one count of this clone. The CDR3 coding sequence is TGTGCCACTACGCAGGGAGGTCAGGGACGGGAGACCCAGTACTTC. Residues: CATTQGGQGRETQYF. V gene TRBV10-3 combines with J gene TRBJ2-5; D might be TRBD2 (6 bases). CDR1 is ENHRY and CDR2 is SYGVKD in the germline V gene. The CDR3 runs to 15 residues. V was cut by 10 bases and J by 5 bases, with 23 bases left in between.

V gene TRBV7-2 combines with J gene TRBJ2-7, with 10 bases that match TRBD1. V was clipped by 1 base and J by 6 bases; unmatched bases: 3. CDR1 is SGHTA and CDR2 is FQGNSA in the germline V gene. This CDR3 contains 14 residues. As DNA, the CDR3 is TGTGCCAGCAGCTTAGAAGGGACAGGGGTCGAGCAGTACTTC. The encoded protein is CASSLEGTGVEQYF.

The chain employs TRBV5-1 and TRBJ2-2, with 12 bases fitting TRBD1. The CDR3 covers 17 residues. From germline, CDR1 is SGHRS and CDR2 YFSETQ. Trimming at V came to 4 bases and at J to 2 bases, leaving 6 bases not matched to a gene. CDR3 nucleotides: TGCGCCAGCAGCACGGGACAGGGGGCTTATAACACCGGGGAGCTGTTTTTT. Translation gives CASSTGQGAYNTGELFF.

This chain links TRBV28 with TRBJ2-1; D possibly corresponds to TRBD2 (6 bases). Germline V CDR1 and CDR2: MDHEN, SYDVKM. There are 19 residues in the CDR3. Trimming pared 4 bases from V and 3 bases from J, leaving 25 bases between. The CDR3 DNA reads as TGTGCCAGCAGTTCCCTACCGCAGTCTCTCTTGCGGGGCTACAATGAGCAGTTCTTC. Amino acids: CASSSLPQSLLRGYNEQFF.

This clone appeared once. V usage is TRBV7-2 and J usage is TRBJ2-7, with TRBD2 matching over 11 bases. This CDR3 has 18 residues. Trimming took 2 bases from V and 0 from J; bases not matched to a gene: 9. Germline loops: CDR1 SGHTA, CDR2 FQGNSA. The CDR3 region is CASSLSITSGSPSYEQYF. DNA for the CDR3: TGTGCCAGCAGCTTAAGCATCACTAGCGGGAGCCCCTCCTACGAGCAGTACTTC. Complete variable domain (other parts from reference TRBV7-2 and TRBJ2-7): GAGVSQSPSNKVTEKGKDVELRCDPISGHTALYWYRQSLGQGLEFLIYFQGNSAPDKSGLPSDRFSAERTGGSVSTLTIQRTQQEDSAVYLCASSLSITSGSPSYEQYFGPGTRLTVT.

The gene calls are TRBV5-8 and TRBJ2-7; 9 bases align to TRBD1. V was clipped by 3 bases and J by 4 bases; unmatched bases: 11. Germline CDR1 SGHTS, CDR2 YDEGEE. The CDR3 sequence is 16 residues long. Here the CDR3 reads CASSSNPGQGDYEQYF. In nucleotides, the CDR3 is TGTGCCAGCAGCTCAAATCCGGGACAGGGCGATTACGAGCAGTACTTC.

The V call is TRBV28, the J call TRBJ2-5; weak D call: TRBD2 (7 bases). V was pared by 10 bases and J by 5 bases, with 23 bases between. The CDR3 loop spans 15 amino acids. CDR1 and CDR2 (germline): MDHEN, SYDVKM. The CDR3 coding sequence is TGTGCCACCATGATGGGGGGGGCTCAGGGGGAGACCCAGTACTTC. It yields the protein CATMMGGAQGETQYF.

The genes are TRBV6-5 and TRBJ1-2; D uncertain. This CDR3 has 16 residues. Germline-derived CDR1 and CDR2 are MNHEY and SVGAGI. V gave up 0 bases and J gave up 1 base, with 12 bases separating them. CDR3 sequence: CASSYSSPVRNYGYTF. The DNA of the CDR3 is TGTGCCAGCAGTTACTCGAGTCCAGTCCGTAACTATGGCTACACCTTC.

V usage is TRBV7-2 and J usage is TRBJ2-2; D not resolved. The CDR3 spans 15 residues. From germline, CDR1 is SGHTA and CDR2 FQGNSA. Trimming cost V 5 bases and J 2 bases, with 12 bases left between them. The CDR3 nucleotides are TGTGCCAGCAGCAAAAGTTGGCCCAACACCGGGGAGCTGTTTTTT. Amino acids: CASSKSWPNTGELFF.

The CDR3 sequence: CASSLGTSYEQYF. The CDR3 DNA reads as TGCGCCAGCAGTCTCGGGACTAGCTACGAGCAGTACTTC. The chain employs TRBV10-1 and TRBJ2-7, with TRBD2 matching over 8 bases. Germline lookup yields CDR1 WNHNN and CDR2 SYGVQD (reference sequence). The ends lost 5 bases at V and 3 bases at J; junction bases unmatched: 3. The CDR3 loop spans 13 amino acids.

J is TRBJ2-3 and V is TRBV5-1; 7 nucleotides match TRBD2. Trimming took 2 bases from V and 4 from J; bases not matched to a gene: 4. Germline loops: CDR1 SGHRS, CDR2 YFSETQ. The CDR3 consists of 14 residues. The CDR3 sequence: CASSFGLEADTQYF. The CDR3 bases are TGCGCCAGCAGCTTCGGACTAGAAGCAGATACGCAGTATTTT.

The chain couples TRBV7-9 to TRBJ2-7, with D possibly being TRBD1 (6 bases). The V gene lost 5 bases and the J gene lost 0 bases, with 8 bases spanning the gap. Germline CDR1 and CDR2: SEHNR and FQNEAQ (reference sequence). This CDR3 region has 13 residues. The CDR3 coding sequence is TGTGCCAGCAGCCCGGACAGCTCCTACGAGCAGTACTTC. This gives the protein CASSPDSSYEQYF.

V gene TRBV6-5 combines with J gene TRBJ2-1, with D perhaps TRBD1 (7 bases). V lost 4 bases to trimming and J lost 4 bases, with 11 bases between them. This CDR3 is built from 14 residues. In germline, CDR1 is MNHEY, CDR2 SVGAGI. The CDR3 here is CASSLAGGYNEQFF. CDR3 sequence (DNA): TGTGCCAGCAGTTTGGCAGGGGGGTACAATGAGCAGTTCTTC.

The rearrangement uses TRBV5-4 and TRBJ2-2, with 14 bases lining up with TRBD2. V was clipped by 3 bases and J by 7 bases; unmatched bases: 8. The CDR3 is 17 amino acids. The germline CDR1 and CDR2 sequences are SGHNT and YYREEE (reference sequence). DNA of the CDR3: TGTGCCAGCAGCTCTGGACTAGCGGGGGGCGGGAGCGGGGAGCTGTTTTTT. Encoded protein: CASSSGLAGGGSGELFF. Using reference TRBV5-4 and TRBJ2-2 for the parts outside the CDR3, the full variable domain is ETGVTQSPTHLIKTRGQQVTLRCSSQSGHNTVSWYQQALGQGPQFIFQYYREEENGRGNFPPRFSGLQFPNYSSELNVNALELDDSALYLCASSSGLAGGGSGELFFGEGSRLTVL.

This clone was seen only once. The chain links TRBV7-9 to TRBJ2-5, with TRBD1 identical over 7 bases. The germline V gene has CDR1 SEHNR and CDR2 FQNEAQ (reference sequence). V trimming: 5 bases; J trimming: 2 bases; junction bases outside the gene matches: 2. The CDR3 extends over 13 amino acids. CDR3 loop: CASSTGVQETQYF. CDR3 nucleotides: TGTGCCAGCAGCACAGGGGTTCAAGAGACCCAGTACTTC. Looking up the rest from reference TRBV7-9 and TRBJ2-5 gives the full variable domain: DTGVSQNPRHKITKRGQNVTFRCDPISEHNRLYWYRQTLGQGPEFLTYFQNEAQLEKSRLLSDRFSAERPKGSFSTLEIQRTEQGDSAMYLCASSTGVQETQYFGPGTRLLVL.

The rearrangement uses TRBV7-2 and TRBJ1-2; 10 bases match TRBD1. The CDR3 covers 14 residues. The germline V gene has CDR1 SGHTA and CDR2 FQGNSA. The V segment lost 5 bases and the J segment 8 bases; nucleotides outside the gene matches: 8. CDR3 sequence reads: CASSPRQGAGGYTF. CDR3 bases: TGTGCCAGCAGCCCGCGACAGGGGGCAGGGGGCTACACCTTC. The whole variable domain, remainder taken from reference TRBV7-2 and TRBJ1-2, is GAGVSQSPSNKVTEKGKDVELRCDPISGHTALYWYRQSLGQGLEFLIYFQGNSAPDKSGLPSDRFSAERTGGSVSTLTIQRTQQEDSAVYLCASSPRQGAGGYTFGSGTRLTVV.

V is TRBV6-5 and J is TRBJ1-2; TRBD1 matches 7 bases. V trimming: 6 bases; J trimming: 9 bases; junction bases outside the gene matches: 13. Germline V gene sequence: CDR1 MNHEY, CDR2 SVGAGI. The CDR3 has 14 residues. The chain's CDR3 is CASSSPETGRRYTF. The CDR3 region has the DNA TGTGCCAGCAGCTCCCCAGAGACAGGGCGGCGCTACACCTTC.

The chain couples TRBV6-5 to TRBJ1-5; D possibly corresponds to TRBD1 (6 bases). V was pared by 9 bases and J by 1 base, with 13 bases between. The CDR3 is 14 residues long. CDR1 and CDR2 (germline): MNHEY, SVGAGI. CDR3 nucleotides: TGTGCCAGTTCGAGGGGGGTGAGCAATCAGCCCCAGCATTTT. This gives the protein CASSRGVSNQPQHF.